The 26 T cell receptor beta chains listed next were all sequenced from one sample in a study of blood T cell repertoires in COVID-19. The method was immunoSEQ multiplex PCR; TCRdb's version includes in-frame clones alone and lacks a portion of them. The sample has a few hundred thousand clones, 70% to 90% seen once. Sequences were obtained from PBMCs or T cells enriched from blood (not recorded which). Source of these receptors: a woman under 40 who had recovered from COVID-19.

This clone was seen a handful of times. The V gene is TRBV2, the J gene TRBJ2-3; TRBD1 is a possible D gene (5 bases). Trimming left V 0 bases short and J 5 bases short, with 15 bases between. The CDR3 consists of 16 residues. Germline CDR1 and CDR2: SNHLY and FYNNEI. In DNA, the CDR3 is TGTGCCAGCAGTGAAGCCTGGGCAGGGAACGGAGATACGCAGTATTTT. It is translated as CASSEAWAGNGDTQYF.

The chain recombines TRBV12-3 or TRBV12-4 with TRBJ1-1; D remains ambiguous. The ends were cut back, 4 bases at V and 0 bases at J, with 6 bases in the middle. The CDR3 covers 13 residues. The CDR3 DNA reads as TGTGCCAGCAGTTGGTCAGTGAACACTGAAGCTTTCTTT. Protein: CASSWSVNTEAFF.

The chain carries TRBV5-1 and TRBJ2-2, with D possibly being TRBD2 (6 bases). In germline, CDR1 is SGHRS, CDR2 YFSETQ. CDR3 length: 15 residues. V lost 4 bases, J lost 1 base, and 11 bases lay in between. The CDR3 bases are TGCGCCAGCAGCAGACAGCGGGTGAACACCGGGGAGCTGTTTTTT. Translated: CASSRQRVNTGELFF.

This chain joins TRBV7-2 and TRBJ1-2; TRBD1 matches at 9 bases. This CDR3 has 14 residues. Germline V gives CDR1 SGHTA, CDR2 FQGNSA. J lost 4 bases, V lost 4 bases, and 4 bases had no gene match. DNA of the CDR3: TGTGCCAGCAGCTCCCGGGACAGGGCCTATGGCTACACCTTC. This translates into CASSSRDRAYGYTF.

The chain combines TRBV5-1 with TRBJ2-2, with 9 bases that match TRBD1. The length of the CDR3 is 15 residues. Germline V gene sequence: CDR1 SGHRS, CDR2 YFSETQ. V shed 2 bases and J 4 bases; nucleotides not matched to a gene: 3. CDR3 sequence (DNA): TGCGCCAGCAGCTTACAGGGGGCGCGCACCGGGGAGCTGTTTTTT. It yields the protein CASSLQGARTGELFF.

The chain joins TRBV11-2 to TRBJ2-7, with D tentatively TRBD2 (6 bases). CDR1 and CDR2 from the germline V gene are SGHAT and FQNNGV. This CDR3 contains 15 residues. The V end lost 5 bases, the J end lost 5 bases, and 19 bases lay between the germline ends. Here the CDR3 reads CASSLGLPGLDEQYF. DNA of the CDR3: TGTGCCAGCAGCCTAGGACTACCCGGCTTGGACGAGCAGTACTTC.

This chain joins TRBV5-4 and TRBJ1-1, with 8 bases lining up with TRBD1. Trimming took 5 bases from V and 1 from J; bases not matched to a gene: 4. The germline V gene encodes CDR1 SGHNT and CDR2 YYREEE (reference sequence). The CDR3 runs 14 residues. DNA for the CDR3: TGTGCCAGCAGAGGGGACAGGCCGAACACTGAAGCTTTCTTT. This gives the protein CASRGDRPNTEAFF.

V usage is TRBV9 and J usage is TRBJ1-2; possibly TRBD1 for D (6 bases). V dropped 3 bases and J dropped 7 bases, with 19 bases sitting between them. Germline V gives CDR1 SGDLS, CDR2 YYNGEE. The CDR3 runs 15 residues. DNA for the CDR3: TGTGCCAGCAGCGCCGGGACAAGGGGCCAAGTTGGCTACACCTTC. This sequence encodes CASSAGTRGQVGYTF.

The gene calls are TRBV5-1 and TRBJ2-1, with 7 bases lining up with TRBD2. The V gene's germline CDR1 is SGHRS and CDR2 YFSETQ. Germline trimming cut 7 bases from V and 9 bases from J; bases unmatched to any gene: 10. The CDR3 runs 13 residues. CDR3 loop: CASWRKAGTEQFF. The CDR3, as DNA: TGCGCCAGCTGGAGGAAAGCGGGGACTGAGCAGTTCTTC.

The chain joins TRBV11-3 to TRBJ2-1, with D possibly TRBD1 on 5 matching bases. The CDR3 consists of 14 residues. Trimming removed 0 bases from V and 10 bases from J, with 13 bases in between. Germline V CDR1 and CDR2: SGHNT, YENEEA. CDR3 sequence reads: CASSLDETVHEQFF. Written as DNA, the CDR3 is TGTGCCAGCAGCTTAGACGAGACAGTCCACGAGCAGTTCTTC.

The chain carries TRBV30 and TRBJ1-5; no clear D. This CDR3 has 15 amino acids. Germline values: CDR1 GTSNPN, CDR2 SVGIG (reference sequence). Trimming stripped 1 base from V and 2 bases from J, with 12 bases between. The CDR3 loop reads CAWSGPGSGNQPQHF. As DNA, the CDR3 is TGTGCCTGGAGTGGCCCCGGTTCTGGCAATCAGCCCCAGCATTTT. The variable domain in full, with the rest retrieved from reference TRBV30 and TRBJ1-5, is SQTIHQWPATLVQPVGSPLSLECTVEGTSNPNLYWYRQAAGRGLQLLFYSVGIGQISSEVPQNLSASRPQDRQFILSSKKLLLSDSGFYLCAWSGPGSGNQPQHFGDGTRLSIL.

The chain recombines TRBV7-2 with TRBJ2-7; D possibly corresponds to TRBD2 (5 bases). The CDR3 sequence is 14 residues long. Per the germline V gene, CDR1 is SGHTA and CDR2 is FQGNSA. V was clipped by 2 bases and J by 6 bases, with 14 bases between them. The CDR3 spells CASSLLRGLVEQYF. CDR3 coding DNA: TGTGCCAGCAGCTTATTACGGGGTTTGGTCGAGCAGTACTTC.

This chain joins TRBV7-2 and TRBJ1-5; the match to TRBD1 covers 9 bases. CDR3 length: 17 residues. V gave up 1 base and J gave up 1 base; unmatched junction bases: 5. The V gene's germline CDR1 is SGHTA and CDR2 FQGNSA. CDR3 in DNA: TGTGCCAGCAGCTTAGTCGGGACAGGGTCAAGCAATCAGCCCCAGCATTTT. This sequence encodes CASSLVGTGSSNQPQHF.

CDR3 protein: CASSPRTGSTEAFF. In DNA form, the CDR3 reads TGTGCCAGCAGCCCGCGGACAGGGTCAACTGAAGCTTTCTTT. This sequence joins TRBV7-8 and TRBJ1-1; 8 bases agree with TRBD1. The germline V gene has CDR1 SGHVS and CDR2 FQNEAQ. CDR3 length: 14 amino acids. Trimming removed 5 bases from V and 5 bases from J; junction bases left unmatched: 7. Full variable domain (missing parts from reference TRBV7-8 and TRBJ1-1): GAGVSQSPRYKVAKRGQDVALRCDPISGHVSLFWYQQALGQGPEFLTYFQNEAQLDKSGLPSDRFFAERPEGSVSTLKIQRTQQEDSAVYLCASSPRTGSTEAFFGQGTRLTVV.

The V gene is TRBV7-2, the J gene TRBJ2-3; D is unclear. CDR1 and CDR2 (germline): SGHTA, FQGNSA. The CDR3 extends over 12 amino acids. V lost 4 bases and J lost 6, with 8 bases in between. CDR3 loop: CASSYLSDTQYF. In DNA, the CDR3 is TGTGCCAGCAGCTATCTGTCGGATACGCAGTATTTT.

The chain carries TRBV5-1 and TRBJ1-1; TRBD1 matches 8 bases. The germline V gene has CDR1 SGHRS and CDR2 YFSETQ. The CDR3 runs to 14 residues. Unmatched junction bases numbered 7, after V lost 4 bases and J lost 5 bases. The CDR3 region is CASSPRTGTTEAFF. The CDR3 region has the DNA TGCGCCAGCAGCCCCCGGACAGGGACGACTGAAGCTTTCTTT.

The V call is TRBV3-1 (or the pseudogene TRBV3-2), the J call TRBJ2-3; TRBD2 matches at 8 bases. With V trimmed by 1 base and J by 0 bases, 12 bases remained unmatched. This CDR3 region has 19 residues. Germline CDR1 and CDR2: LGHDT and YNNKEL (reference sequence). CDR3 nucleotides: TGTGCCAGCAGCCAAGTGGTGGCCAGCGGGGGCGCAAGCACAGATACGCAGTATTTT. Its protein product is CASSQVVASGGASTDTQYF.

This chain links TRBV2 with TRBJ1-2; the D gene is possibly TRBD1 (6 bases). Trimming stripped 8 bases from V and 0 bases from J, with 13 bases between. Per the germline V gene, CDR1 is SNHLY and CDR2 is FYNNEI. The CDR3 runs to 14 residues. The CDR3 sequence is CASDNDRTNYGYTF. CDR3 coding DNA: TGTGCCAGCGATAACGACAGGACTAACTATGGCTACACCTTC. Using reference TRBV2 and TRBJ1-2 for the parts outside the CDR3, the full variable domain is EPEVTQTPSHQVTQMGQEVILRCVPISNHLYFYWYRQILGQKVEFLVSFYNNEISEKSEIFDDQFSVERPDGSNFTLKIRSTKLEDSAMYFCASDNDRTNYGYTFGSGTRLTVV.

This chain connects TRBV29-1 to TRBJ2-1, with a possible D match to TRBD1 (5 bases). The V gene lost 5 bases and the J gene lost 10 bases, with 15 bases spanning the gap. Germline V gene data show CDR1 as SQVTM and CDR2 as ANQGSEA. This CDR3 region has 12 residues. This chain's CDR3 is CSVTPGKGEQFF. The CDR3 nucleotides are TGCAGCGTTACACCAGGGAAGGGAGAGCAGTTCTTC.

The chain links TRBV7-2 to TRBJ1-5, with 8 positions matching TRBD1. V shed 1 base, J shed 7 bases, and the junction held 6 bases outside the gene matches. The CDR3 has 15 amino acids. CDR1 and CDR2 (germline): SGHTA, FQGNSA. CDR3 in amino acids: CASSLDRGAWQPQHF. The CDR3 DNA sequence: TGTGCCAGCAGCTTAGACAGGGGGGCATGGCAGCCCCAGCATTTT.

This sequence joins TRBV18 and TRBJ1-2; the match to TRBD1 covers 8 bases. Germline CDR1 and CDR2: KGHSH and LQKENI. The CDR3 has 14 residues. V shed 2 bases and J 4 bases; nucleotides not matched to a gene: 3. The CDR3 DNA reads TGTGCCAGCTCACCAGAGGACAGGGCCTATGGCTACACCTTC. Its translation: CASSPEDRAYGYTF.

V is TRBV7-9 and J is TRBJ1-2; D is unresolved. CDR1 and CDR2 (germline): SEHNR, FQNEAQ (reference sequence). V was shortened by 7 bases and J by 4 bases, with 16 bases between the two germline ends. CDR3 size: 14 residues. The chain's CDR3 is CASTPPRSRYGYTF. The DNA of the CDR3 is TGTGCCAGCACCCCTCCCAGAAGTCGCTATGGCTACACCTTC.

This sequence joins TRBV5-4 and TRBJ2-7, with D possibly TRBD1 on 6 matching bases. CDR3 length: 13 residues. V lost 4 bases and J lost 3, with 11 bases in between. Per germline, CDR1 SGHNT and CDR2 YYREEE (reference sequence). The CDR3 nucleotides read TGTGCCAGCAGCCCAGGGGCTGTCTACGAGCAGTACTTC. It is translated as CASSPGAVYEQYF.

The sample holds one count of this clone. J is TRBJ1-2 and V is TRBV6-6, with a possible D match to TRBD1 (5 bases). V lost 6 bases and J lost 8, with 22 bases in between. Germline values: CDR1 MNHNY, CDR2 SVGAGI (reference sequence). The CDR3 has 15 amino acids. The CDR3 here is CASSTGRGWAGGYTF. Here the CDR3 DNA reads TGTGCCAGCAGCACCGGTCGGGGGTGGGCTGGCGGCTACACCTTC.

The count of this clone is one. This chain joins TRBV3-1 (or the pseudogene TRBV3-2) and TRBJ2-5; maybe TRBD2 (7 bases). Germline values: CDR1 LGHDT, CDR2 YNNKEL (reference sequence). This CDR3 has 14 residues. V was shortened by 3 bases and J by 6 bases, with 14 bases between the two germline ends. This CDR3 is CASSHEGGPKTQYF. The CDR3 nucleotides read TGTGCCAGCAGCCACGAGGGGGGGCCCAAGACCCAGTACTTC.

The rearrangement links TRBV25-1 to TRBJ1-1; 11 bases match TRBD1. Germline CDR1 MGHDK, CDR2 SYGVNS. The CDR3 is 16 residues long. The V segment lost 6 bases and the J segment 0 bases; nucleotides outside the gene matches: 6. Here the CDR3 DNA reads TGTGCCAGCAGGCTCCGGGACAGGGGGTTGAACACTGAAGCTTTCTTT. Translating gives CASRLRDRGLNTEAFF.